This TCR beta chain was observed in a study of human T cells and chemical hapten exposure. Across the study: Recorded diagnoses among the mostly female patients were alopecia areata, totalis or universalis. How much TCR each sample yielded varied, mostly because pooled library volumes differed slightly. The study, taken as a whole, reports: DPC sensitization did not alter TCRs above 1 in 1000 frequency.

As for this clonotype: Its matching antigen is unknown.

Time point reported: pre-sensitization, week 0. Sample treatment: therapeutic diphenylcyclopropenone sensitization with weekly scalp DPC. The CDR3 length is 17 residues. Germline V gene lookup returns CDR1 SGHTA and CDR2 FQGNSA. Trimming took 4 bases from V and 5 from J; bases not matched to a gene: 15. Using its own MiXCR run on the RACE reads, TCRdb lists one record per CDR3 protein. This table holds around 330,000 distinct CDR3 sequences, over 5% found once. The rearrangement uses TRBV7-2 and TRBJ2-5, with 8 bases that match TRBD1. The TCR comes from a woman under 30 with alopecia areata. Some clones in this sample may be carry-over from other donors' samples. The source material was whole blood, sampled in connection with sensitization to the hapten diphenylcyclopropenone (DPC). The DNA for the CDR3 is TGTGCCAGCAGCTCTTTCCGAAGCCCAGGGGGCCGGGAGACCCAGTACTTC. It encodes CASSSFRSPGGRETQYF.